The 4 T cell receptor beta chains in this list originate from one sample, sequenced in a study of blood T cell repertoires in COVID-19. Profiled with immunoSEQ multiplex PCR; TCRdb holds only in-frame clones, not every one. The sample lists 310,000 or so clones, roughly 87% seen once, with roughly 9.9% in the top ten. What was sequenced was peripheral blood. These receptors originate from a man between 25 and 39 years old with COVID-19, enrolled during active disease.

This clone was picked up a small number of times. In DNA form, the CDR3 reads TGTGCCAGCAGACTCTCCCCCGAACCCACCGGGGAGCTGTTTTTT. Its translation: CASRLSPEPTGELFF. The chain carries TRBV9 and TRBJ2-2; D call uncertain. Germline loops: CDR1 SGDLS, CDR2 YYNGEE. Trimming left V 5 bases short and J 4 bases short, with 15 bases between. The CDR3 has 15 amino acids.

A single count supports this clone. V usage is TRBV5-4 and J usage is TRBJ1-2; the match to TRBD1 covers 9 bases. V lost 4 bases to trimming and J lost 4 bases; unmatched junction nucleotides: 17. Germline CDR1 reads SGHNT; CDR2 reads YYREEE (reference sequence). This CDR3 is 18 amino acids long. In DNA, the CDR3 is TGTGCCAGCAGCCCGGGGGGGGACAGGGCCCCGTTTGGCTATGGCTACACCTTC. Translating it yields CASSPGGDRAPFGYGYTF. The variable domain in full, with the rest retrieved from reference TRBV5-4 and TRBJ1-2, is ETGVTQSPTHLIKTRGQQVTLRCSSQSGHNTVSWYQQALGQGPQFIFQYYREEENGRGNFPPRFSGLQFPNYSSELNVNALELDDSALYLCASSPGGDRAPFGYGYTFGSGTRLTVV.

The rearrangement uses TRBV25-1 and TRBJ1-4, with D perhaps matching TRBD1 (6 bases). This CDR3 spans 16 amino acids. Germline V gives CDR1 MGHDK, CDR2 SYGVNS. The V end was cut by 1 base, the J end by 0 bases, with 9 bases between. DNA for the CDR3: TGTGCCAGCAGTGAATTACAGGGAGCAACTAATGAAAAACTGTTTTTT. This sequence encodes CASSELQGATNEKLFF.

The V gene is TRBV18, the J gene TRBJ1-5; 10 nucleotides line up with TRBD1. V gave up 2 bases and J gave up 7 bases; unmatched junction bases: 11. This CDR3 has 17 amino acids. Germline V gene sequence: CDR1 KGHSH, CDR2 LQKENI. CDR3 protein: CASSPYRPGQGNQPQHF. For the CDR3, the DNA is TGTGCCAGCTCACCATATAGGCCGGGACAGGGGAACCAGCCCCAGCATTTT.